This entry lists 17 T cell receptor beta chains sequenced from one sample in a study of siplizumab effects on memory and regulatory T cells. Measured with immunoSEQ multiplex PCR; TCRdb has only the in-frame clones, and not every one. Of approximately 100,000 clones listed, 94% are singletons. The sequencing input was Tregs sorted from blood. The receptors originated from a human donor in good health.

As for this clone: Other DNA variants within this sample encode the same CDR3. The chain employs TRBV10-3 and TRBJ1-2, with D uncertain. The V end was cut by 4 bases, the J end by 7 bases, with 10 bases between. This CDR3 spans 12 amino acids. Germline CDR1 reads ENHRY; CDR2 reads SYGVKD. The CDR3 spells CAISGNTVGYTF. CDR3 in DNA: TGTGCCATCAGTGGAAATACGGTTGGCTACACCTTC.

This clone came up a few times. The chain carries TRBV7-5 and TRBJ2-3; the table's D call, TRBD2, has no DNA check behind it. TRBV7-5 is a pseudogene segment. This CDR3 is 15 amino acids long. Here the CDR3 DNA reads TGTGTCAGAAGCTTACGGGGGGTGGGGACAGATACGCAGTATTTT. Translated: CVRSLRGVGTDTQYF.

The chain employs TRBV18 and TRBJ1-2; 7 bases are a match to TRBD1. The V gene end was trimmed by 6 bases and the J gene end by 4 bases; junction bases not matched to a gene: 8. The CDR3 is 14 residues long. Germline V gives CDR1 KGHSH, CDR2 LQKENI. CDR3 protein: CASSVTGKPYGYTF. DNA for the CDR3: TGTGCCAGCTCTGTGACAGGGAAGCCCTATGGCTACACCTTC.

As to this clone: Within the sample, other DNA sequences also encode this same CDR3. The V call is TRBV5-1, the J call TRBJ1-1, with TRBD1 as a possible D gene (6 bases). The CDR3 consists of 14 residues. CDR1 is SGHRS, CDR2 YFSETQ, per germline. V shed 0 bases and J shed 5 bases, with 11 bases lying between them. CDR3 loop: CASSLVGGGTEAFF. DNA of the CDR3: TGCGCCAGCAGCTTGGTAGGGGGAGGGACTGAAGCTTTCTTT.

This clone was seen a single time. The chain carries TRBV9 and TRBJ1-4, with 8 nucleotides matching TRBD1. V lost 4 bases to trimming and J lost 6 bases; unmatched junction nucleotides: 11. Germline V lookup: CDR1 SGDLS, CDR2 YYNGEE. The CDR3 loop spans 16 amino acids. The CDR3 loop reads CASSTRQGLLDEKLFF. Here the CDR3 DNA reads TGTGCCAGCAGCACCCGACAGGGGTTGTTGGATGAAAAACTGTTTTTT.

This sequence joins TRBV7-9 and TRBJ1-3; TRBD1 agrees at 8 bases. V was clipped by 0 bases and J by 2 bases; unmatched bases: 3. Germline V gene lookup returns CDR1 SEHNR and CDR2 FQNEAQ (reference sequence). The CDR3 sequence is 16 residues long. The CDR3 sequence: CASSLARDRTGNTIYF. CDR3 nucleotides: TGTGCCAGCAGCTTAGCGCGGGACAGGACTGGAAACACCATATATTTT.

The rearrangement links TRBV18 to TRBJ2-7; either TRBD1 or TRBD2 may fit D (5 bases each). The ends were cut back, 4 bases at V and 3 bases at J, with 16 bases in the middle. The CDR3 totals 15 residues. Germline CDR1 is KGHSH and CDR2 is LQKENI. The CDR3 DNA follows: TGTGCCAGCTCACAACCCGGGACGCCTTACTACGAGCAGTACTTC. Residues: CASSQPGTPYYEQYF. The whole variable domain, remainder taken from reference TRBV18 and TRBJ2-7, is NAGVMQNPRHLVRRRGQEARLRCSPMKGHSHVYWYRQLPEEGLKFMVYLQKENIIDESGMPKERFSAEFPKEGPSILRIQQVVRGDSAAYFCASSQPGTPYYEQYFGPGTRLTVT.

The chain links TRBV27 to TRBJ2-4, with TRBD2 identical over 12 bases. The CDR3 sequence is 19 residues long. V lost 5 bases to trimming and J lost 0 bases; unmatched junction nucleotides: 11. CDR1 MNHEY and CDR2 SMNVEV come from the germline V gene (reference sequence). CDR3 sequence reads: CASSPTRTSGALAKNIQYF. The CDR3, as DNA: TGTGCCAGCAGTCCAACCCGGACTAGCGGGGCCCTAGCCAAAAACATTCAGTACTTC.

In regard to this clone: At one of its ends the junction is not consistent with the germline gene, which may arise from a read error. The chain uses TRBV4-1 and TRBJ2-1; D not resolved. The germline V gene has CDR1 MGHRA and CDR2 YSYEKL. This CDR3 spans 12 amino acids. Here the CDR3 DNA reads TGCGCCAGCAGCCAAGTAGGCGCTCCCACGGTCTTC. It encodes CASSQVGAPTVF.

The chain combines TRBV19 with TRBJ1-1, with a weak D call TRBD1 (5 bases). The CDR3 is made up of 14 amino acids. Germline V gives CDR1 LNHDA, CDR2 SQIVND (reference sequence). V was cut by 3 bases and J by 7 bases, with 15 bases left in between. The CDR3 protein is CASSIRRGFGEAFF. Written as DNA, the CDR3 is TGTGCCAGTAGTATCCGAAGGGGTTTTGGTGAAGCTTTCTTT. The whole variable domain, filled in from reference TRBV19 and TRBJ1-1, reads DGGITQSPKYLFRKEGQNVTLSCEQNLNHDAMYWYRQDPGQGLRLIYYSQIVNDFQKGDIAEGYSVSREKKESFPLTVTSAQKNPTAFYLCASSIRRGFGEAFFGQGTRLTVV.

This chain links TRBV2 with TRBJ2-2, with TRBD2 identical over 12 bases. CDR1 and CDR2 from the germline V gene are SNHLY and FYNNEI. This CDR3 comprises 15 residues. J gave up 16 bases and V 4 bases, and 13 bases lay outside the gene matches. This CDR3 reads CASSGVGLAGGPRFF. The CDR3 region has the DNA TGTGCCAGCAGTGGGGTTGGTCTAGCGGGAGGGCCGCGGTTTTTT.

The chain joins TRBV11-3 to TRBJ2-3, with a weak D call TRBD2 (5 bases). The V end lost 3 bases, the J end lost 4 bases, and 11 bases lay between the germline ends. The germline V gene has CDR1 SGHNT and CDR2 YENEEA. The CDR3 is 14 amino acids. The CDR3: CASSFGGAADTQYF. CDR3 sequence (DNA): TGTGCCAGCAGCTTTGGAGGCGCGGCAGATACGCAGTATTTT.

This chain joins TRBV7-9 and TRBJ2-7; 10 bases are shared with TRBD2. Germline lookup yields CDR1 SEHNR and CDR2 FQNEAQ (reference sequence). V trimming: 3 bases; J trimming: 2 bases; junction bases outside the gene matches: 7. The CDR3 runs 16 residues. The CDR3 DNA is TGTGCCAGCAGCTTTTTCACCCTAGCGGGGGCCTACGAGCAGTACTTC. It yields the protein CASSFFTLAGAYEQYF.

This clone has only one observation. CDR3 loop: CASSFRLAGGPGNHEQYF. Written as DNA, the CDR3 is TGTGCCAGCAGTTTCAGACTAGCGGGAGGGCCAGGTAATCACGAGCAGTACTTC. The chain is built from TRBV27 and TRBJ2-7, with 14 nucleotides matching TRBD2. V shed 3 bases, J shed 5 bases, and the junction held 12 bases outside the gene matches. This CDR3 is 18 amino acids long. The germline gives CDR1 MNHEY, CDR2 SMNVEV (reference sequence).

The table lists this clone with a few counts. The J gene is TRBJ2-1, the V gene TRBV2; 7 bases align to TRBD2. V lost 4 bases and J lost 4; bases outside the gene matches: 10. The CDR3 length is 16 residues. In germline, CDR1 is SNHLY, CDR2 FYNNEI. CDR3 in DNA: TGTGCCAGCAGTGTAAGGCTAGCGGAAACGTACAATGAGCAGTTCTTC. Translating gives CASSVRLAETYNEQFF.

The chain carries TRBV11-2 and TRBJ2-3; no definite D call. Trimming shortened V by 8 bases and J by 2 bases, and 14 bases separated the two germline ends. The CDR3 is 14 residues long. The germline V gene encodes CDR1 SGHAT and CDR2 FQNNGV. For the CDR3, the DNA is TGTGCCAGCGTACGGAGCCATTTCACAGATACGCAGTATTTT. It yields the protein CASVRSHFTDTQYF.

The chain combines TRBV10-2 with TRBJ1-1, with 8 bases that match TRBD1. V gave up 6 bases and J gave up 0 bases; unmatched junction bases: 6. Germline CDR1 and CDR2: WSHSY and SAAADI. The CDR3 covers 15 residues. The CDR3 spells CASSTGQGLNTEAFF. DNA of the CDR3: TGCGCCAGCAGCACCGGACAGGGCCTGAACACTGAAGCTTTCTTT.